This T cell receptor beta chain originates from a study of identical twins (TCRdb year 2016). General notes on the study: TCR alpha and beta repertoires from monozygotic twins, unrelated adults of various ages and cord blood were deep-sequenced to test whether fetal clonotypes persist. Replicate twin experiments were performed at different times using different library preparation protocols to rule out contamination.

Beyond this particular receptor, the publication reports: Abundant cord blood beta clonotypes had fewer insertions, young adult naive repertoires showed a similar but weaker trend, and memory repertoires showed no such trend. Conclusions relied on cross-sectional statistical analysis, since the same donors could not be followed over many years. Zero-insertion analyses could be partly confounded by invariant T cells such as MAIT and iNKT, although diverse VJ usage argued against such confounding for most clonotypes. Compared with coincidental sharing between unrelated individuals, out-of-frame TCR alpha sequences shared between twins had an excess of sequences with low generation probability. In beta out-of-frame sequences, excess twin sharing was weaker, because having fewer shared sequences lowered the signal-to-noise ratio. Recombination models systematically underestimated out-of-frame TCR alpha sharing in monozygotic twins but agreed with sharing between unrelated individuals.

This clonotype was detected a few times. The target of this receptor is not known. Within one base of it there is no much larger clone, and no base qualities were kept. Every donor in the study was a healthy Caucasian. The twin cohort consisted of three pairs of female monozygotic twins, all aged about 18 to 29 years. Peripheral blood mononuclear cells were used as the source from which RNA for TCR libraries was isolated. Library preparation employed 5' RACE. TCRdb records Illumina HiSeq 2000 as the sequencer. A universal primer binding site was introduced by template switching, and a unique molecular identifier was present in the final cDNA, enabling accurate counting of TCR cDNA molecules. First-strand cDNA for TCR alpha and beta chains was synthesized from specific primers in the conserved constant-segment region. To control for contamination, each cDNA library was double barcoded with a SMART-Mk sample barcode plus Illumina barcodes. TruSeq adapter sequences and Illumina sample barcodes were added in two successive PCR steps. TCR alpha and beta cDNA libraries were sequenced on the Illumina HiSeq platform with custom primers. The paper's data handling went like this. Raw reads were processed with MiGEC to extract unique molecular identifiers, and MiXCR was used to determine CDR3 positions. Recombination models were inferred per individual with the repgenHMM and IGoR tools using an EM algorithm. The tcR package in R was used for shared clonotype analysis, with sharing normalized by the product of cloneset sizes. Out-of-frame nonproductive sequences were analyzed to study raw recombination free of thymic and clonal selection effects. The raw public data were reprocessed by TCRdb itself: fastp quality trimming at Q25, MiXCR clonotype calling, in-frame beta chains only. Records with the same CDR3 protein are collapsed into one entry carrying the most frequent genes and DNA. In this record, the V and J calls reflect TCRdb's handling and not the investigators' own analysis. The sample includes 450,000 to 650,000 distinct CDR3 sequences, with around a tenth observed a single time. Of the sample, 3% falls within the top ten clones.

The CDR3 sequence holds 16 residues, the cysteine and phenylalanine included. Only the CDR3 DNA is retained, 48 bases long and in frame from the first base. CDR1 SGHAT and CDR2 FQDESV were looked up in the germline V gene (reference sequence). V is pared back by 3 bases and J by 5 bases, with 19 bases lying between the germline termini. Separately, the same data were catalogued under a study of yellow fever vaccine responses in identical twins. The second paper further reports: The authors reported that the T cell response to vaccination in identical twins appeared partly convergent and partly personalized. In the study, vaccine-responding T cell clones were precisely tracked in identical twins.

The chain is made from TRBV11-1 and TRBJ2-5; the D gene is possibly TRBD2, with 6 bases matching. This TCR came from a woman aged 18-35 years in good health. The specimen was PBMCs. The CDR3: CASSFDETRGLETQYF. The DNA is as follows: TGTGCCAGCAGCTTTGACGAGACTAGAGGGCTGGAGACCCAGTACTTC.